These 4 T cell receptor beta chains originate from one sample sequenced in a study of T cell repertoires in cytomegalovirus infection. TCRdb passed the reads through MiXCR, listing each CDR3 protein once. Here the sample spans nearly 550,000 distinct CDR3 sequences, about 17% being singletons. What was sequenced was CD8+ T cells from PBMCs. These TCRs come from a human donor in good health (CMV status not recorded). Some clones in this sample may be carry-over from other donors' samples.

This clonotype has ten or more counts. The chain has TRBV7-3 and TRBJ2-1, with 10 bases fitting TRBD2. Per germline, CDR1 SGHTA and CDR2 FQGTGA. The CDR3 totals 15 residues. With 5 bases clipped from V and 4 bases from J, the junction kept 5 bases outside the gene matches. The CDR3: CASSLLAGIYNEQFF. DNA for the CDR3: TGTGCCAGCAGCCTACTAGCGGGGATATACAATGAGCAGTTCTTC.

This clonotype was counted ten times or more. The chain recombines TRBV2 with TRBJ2-7; TRBD1 might be the D (5 bases). Per the germline V gene, CDR1 is SNHLY and CDR2 is FYNNEI. The CDR3 has 15 residues. V lost 6 bases, J lost 1 base, and 16 bases lay in between. The CDR3 reads CASSPDKKPSYEQYF. CDR3 nucleotides: TGTGCCAGCAGCCCGGACAAGAAACCTTCCTACGAGCAGTACTTC. Based on the CDR3 plus reference TRBV2 and TRBJ2-7, the full variable domain is EPEVTQTPSHQVTQMGQEVILRCVPISNHLYFYWYRQILGQKVEFLVSFYNNEISEKSEIFDDQFSVERPDGSNFTLKIRSTKLEDSAMYFCASSPDKKPSYEQYFGPGTRLTVT.

The V gene is TRBV27, the J gene TRBJ1-6; perhaps TRBD1 as D (6 bases). The CDR3 totals 15 residues. The germline V and J ends were trimmed by 5 bases and 7 bases, with 15 bases remaining between them. Germline-derived CDR1 and CDR2 are MNHEY and SMNVEV (reference sequence). The CDR3 DNA reads as TGTGCCAGCAGTCTCAGGGGAAGAACCAATTCACCCCTCCACTTT. Translation gives CASSLRGRTNSPLHF.

A few counts support this clonotype. The V and J genes are TRBV2 and TRBJ2-7, with 8 positions matching TRBD2. Germline V CDR1 and CDR2: SNHLY, FYNNEI. The V and J ends lost 3 bases and 4 bases, in that order; junction bases with no gene match: 14. The CDR3 contains 17 residues. For the CDR3, the DNA is TGTGCCAGCAGTGATTTATTGCCGCGGGGGGTCTTATACGAGCAGTACTTC. As protein: CASSDLLPRGVLYEQYF.